Reported below is one T cell receptor (beta chain). These data originate in a study of cytomegalovirus exposure and HLA in healthy donors. Trimming pared 1 base from V and 2 bases from J, leaving 11 bases between. The germline V gene encodes CDR1 SGHAT and CDR2 FQNNGV. CDR3 length: 15 residues. Use of 60 Vbeta and 13 Jbeta primers characterized the PCR. Sequencing was performed with immunoSEQ multiplex PCR; in TCRdb, only in-frame clones are kept and a portion is missing. The sample includes 80,000 to 90,000 clones, approximately 82% of them seen just once. V usage is TRBV11-2 and J usage is TRBJ1-2, with D tentatively TRBD1 (5 bases). The receptor was derived from a middle-aged man in good health and CMV-seronegative. What was sequenced was PBMCs. The CDR3 spells CASSLAPGKNYGYTF. CDR3 sequence (DNA): TGTGCCAGCAGCTTAGCTCCAGGGAAGAACTATGGCTACACCTTC. The complete variable domain, with remaining parts taken from reference TRBV11-2 and TRBJ1-2, reads EAGVAQSPRYKIIEKRQSVAFWCNPISGHATLYWYQQILGQGPKLLIQFQNNGVVDDSQLPKDRFSAERLKGVDSTLKIQPAKLEDSAVYLCASSLAPGKNYGYTFGSGTRLTVV.